Each of the 15 T cell receptor beta chains below was sequenced from the same sample in a study of blood T cell repertoires in COVID-19. Assay used: immunoSEQ multiplex PCR; TCRdb lists only in-frame clones, some missing. The sample consists of approximately 280,000 clones, approximately 88% of them appearing once. The source material was peripheral blood. The receptor source for this set is a human donor with COVID-19, enrolled during active disease. The donor label of this sample is uncertain.

The V gene is TRBV27, the J gene TRBJ1-5, with D perhaps TRBD1 (6 bases). The CDR3 is 14 residues long. The V end was cut by 5 bases, the J end by 6 bases, with 14 bases between. The germline V gene encodes CDR1 MNHEY and CDR2 SMNVEV (reference sequence). In DNA form, the CDR3 reads TGTGCCAGCAGTCTACAGGGCTCCGGTCAGCCCCAGCATTTT. Its protein is CASSLQGSGQPQHF.

The chain carries TRBV2 and TRBJ1-5; D is undetermined. This CDR3 has 15 residues. CDR1 is SNHLY, CDR2 FYNNEI, per germline. V lost 4 bases to trimming and J lost 6 bases, with 16 bases between them. In DNA form, the CDR3 reads TGTGCCAGCAGTGTCGGTATAGACGGGTTTCAGCCCCAGCATTTT. It specifies CASSVGIDGFQPQHF.

This clone was detected once. V usage is TRBV6-5 and J usage is TRBJ1-2; 7 bases fit TRBD1. There are 13 residues in the CDR3. After removal of 6 bases from V and 7 bases from J, the junction contained 8 bases not matched to a gene. Germline loops: CDR1 MNHEY, CDR2 SVGAGI. The CDR3 loop reads CASSREGAVGYTF. DNA of the CDR3: TGTGCCAGCAGCCGGGAGGGGGCGGTTGGCTACACCTTC.

This chain links TRBV24-1 with TRBJ1-5, with TRBD1 matching 10 bases. This CDR3 spans 13 amino acids. From germline, CDR1 is KGHDR and CDR2 SFDVKD. Germline trimming cut 9 bases from V and 3 bases from J; bases unmatched to any gene: 1. CDR3 residues: CATGTGVNQPQHF. CDR3 DNA: TGTGCCACCGGGACAGGGGTCAATCAGCCCCAGCATTTT.

This rearrangement joins TRBV30 to TRBJ1-5; maybe TRBD1 (5 bases). The CDR3 contains 14 residues. Germline CDR1 GTSNPN, CDR2 SVGIG (reference sequence). The V and J ends lost 0 bases and 4 bases respectively, with 10 bases between them. The DNA for the CDR3 is TGTGCCTGGAGTGTAGGACACACGAATCAGCCCCAGCATTTT. Amino acid sequence: CAWSVGHTNQPQHF.

This chain joins TRBV9 and TRBJ1-1; D possibly corresponds to TRBD1 (6 bases). Trimming removed 4 bases from V and 0 bases from J, with 16 bases in between. Germline-derived CDR1 and CDR2 are SGDLS and YYNGEE. The CDR3 consists of 16 residues. CDR3 sequence (DNA): TGTGCCAGCAGCCCTCTGAGGGGGGGGATGAACACTGAAGCTTTCTTT. Residues: CASSPLRGGMNTEAFF.

The chain combines TRBV5-6 with TRBJ2-7; the D gene is possibly TRBD2 (5 bases). CDR1 SGHDT and CDR2 YYEEEE come from the germline V gene. The length of the CDR3 is 13 residues. Trimming removed 3 bases at V and 4 bases at J, with 11 bases between. This CDR3 reads CASSSTLVYEQYF. The CDR3 region has the DNA TGTGCCAGCAGCTCCACACTAGTTTACGAGCAGTACTTC. The full variable domain, rest sourced from reference TRBV5-6 and TRBJ2-7, is DAGVTQSPTHLIKTRGQQVTLRCSPKSGHDTVSWYQQALGQGPQFIFQYYEEEERQRGNFPDRFSGHQFPNYSSELNVNALLLGDSALYLCASSSTLVYEQYFGPGTRLTVT.

V gene TRBV9 combines with J gene TRBJ2-7; TRBD2 matches at 14 bases. This CDR3 is 18 amino acids long. The V gene end was trimmed by 4 bases and the J gene end by 6 bases; junction bases not matched to a gene: 15. CDR1 and CDR2 from the germline V gene are SGDLS and YYNGEE. The CDR3 reads CASSPYPGLAGAYAEQYF. The CDR3 region has the DNA TGTGCCAGCAGCCCTTACCCGGGACTAGCGGGGGCCTACGCCGAGCAGTACTTC.

The chain is built from TRBV10-3 and TRBJ2-6; no clear D gene. CDR1 is ENHRY and CDR2 is SYGVKD in the germline V gene. The ends were cut back, 2 bases at V and 0 bases at J, with 5 bases in the middle. The CDR3 totals 15 residues. CDR3 in amino acids: CAISEELSGANVLTF. The CDR3 DNA sequence: TGTGCCATCAGTGAGGAGCTCTCTGGGGCCAACGTCCTGACTTTC.

The CDR3 DNA reads as TGTGCCAGTACTGTCTCAGTGATCTCTTACACTGAAGCTTTCTTT. It codes for CASTVSVISYTEAFF. The rearrangement links TRBV19 to TRBJ1-1; D is unresolved. The CDR3 length is 15 residues. The germline gives CDR1 LNHDA, CDR2 SQIVND (reference sequence). V lost 7 bases and J 3 bases, leaving 18 bases between the germline ends.

V and J are TRBV5-4 and TRBJ2-5; TRBD2 might be the D (6 bases). The germline gives CDR1 SGHNT, CDR2 YYREEE (reference sequence). Deletions cut 0 bases from V and 5 bases from J, with 14 bases between. The CDR3 extends over 15 amino acids. CDR3 in amino acids: CASSLGTGAWETQYF. The CDR3 nucleotides are TGTGCCAGCAGCTTGGGGACGGGAGCATGGGAGACCCAGTACTTC. Full variable domain (missing parts from reference TRBV5-4 and TRBJ2-5): ETGVTQSPTHLIKTRGQQVTLRCSSQSGHNTVSWYQQALGQGPQFIFQYYREEENGRGNFPPRFSGLQFPNYSSELNVNALELDDSALYLCASSLGTGAWETQYFGPGTRLLVL.

Here the CDR3 DNA reads TGTGCCAGCAGACCGGGGGGAAACCAAGAGACCCAGTACTTC. It encodes CASRPGGNQETQYF. The V and J genes are TRBV28 and TRBJ2-5; 7 bases line up with TRBD2. The CDR3 is made up of 14 amino acids. The trim removed 6 bases at V and 0 bases at J, leaving 4 bases unmatched. Germline-derived CDR1 and CDR2 are MDHEN and SYDVKM.

This chain connects TRBV18 to TRBJ2-6; a weak D match, TRBD2 (8 bases). The CDR3 consists of 19 residues. Germline values: CDR1 KGHSH, CDR2 LQKENI. Trimming took 6 bases from V and 0 from J, leaving 21 bases between them. CDR3 in DNA: TGTGCCAGCTCCAGGGGGATGGGTAGCGGGGACTCTGGGGCCAACGTCCTGACTTTC. Protein product: CASSRGMGSGDSGANVLTF.

This clone was found once. The chain links TRBV3-1 (or the pseudogene TRBV3-2) to TRBJ1-6, with 7 positions matching TRBD1. Germline CDR1 and CDR2: LGHDT and YNNKEL (reference sequence). V was clipped by 8 bases and J by 7 bases; unmatched bases: 2. The CDR3 loop spans 12 amino acids. Here the CDR3 DNA reads TGTGCCAGCGGGACAGTCAATTCACCCCTCCACTTT. Its protein is CASGTVNSPLHF.

The chain carries TRBV27 and TRBJ1-4, with TRBD1 as a possible D gene (6 bases). Trimming took off 4 bases at V and 6 bases at J, with 12 bases between the two ends. Germline CDR1 and CDR2: MNHEY and SMNVEV (reference sequence). The CDR3 sequence is 14 residues long. The DNA for the CDR3 is TGTGCCAGCAGTTCTACAGGGTTGGATGAAAAACTGTTTTTT. Amino acid sequence: CASSSTGLDEKLFF.